This entry lists 16 T cell receptor beta chains sequenced from one sample in a study of neurological immune-mediated disorders. Using its own MiXCR run on the 5' RACE reads, TCRdb lists one record per CDR3 protein. The profile covers about 84,000 distinct CDR3 sequences, with 10% appearing a single time and about 1.8% taken by the ten largest. The sequencing sample was made of PBMCs. These receptors were collected from a man aged 35 to 55 in good health.

Many counts were recorded for this clonotype. V is TRBV7-2 and J is TRBJ2-1; 7 positions agree with TRBD1. Trimming cost V 4 bases and J 1 base; bases outside gene matches: 4. The CDR3 has 15 residues. The germline CDR1 and CDR2 sequences are SGHTA and FQGNSA. CDR3 nucleotide sequence: TGTGCCAGCAGCTCTTACAGGGGATCCTACAATGAGCAGTTCTTC. This encodes CASSSYRGSYNEQFF. Complete variable domain (other parts from reference TRBV7-2 and TRBJ2-1): GAGVSQSPSNKVTEKGKDVELRCDPISGHTALYWYRQSLGQGLEFLIYFQGNSAPDKSGLPSDRFSAERTGGSVSTLTIQRTQQEDSAVYLCASSSYRGSYNEQFFGPGTRLTVL.

This clonotype was counted ten times or more. The genes are TRBV5-1 and TRBJ2-1; D is possibly TRBD1 (6 bases). CDR3 length equals 14 residues. Trimming cost V 0 bases and J 4 bases, with 8 bases left between them. Germline lookup yields CDR1 SGHRS and CDR2 YFSETQ. The CDR3 coding sequence is TGCGCCAGCAGCTTGGGGACAGCGTACAATGAGCAGTTCTTC. This gives the protein CASSLGTAYNEQFF.

This clonotype was detected many times. The genes are TRBV28 and TRBJ2-5; TRBD1 aligns across 10 bases. The V gene end was trimmed by 2 bases and the J gene end by 4 bases; junction bases not matched to a gene: 7. The germline CDR1 and CDR2 sequences are MDHEN and SYDVKM. The length of the CDR3 is 16 residues. The CDR3 is CASSLPGQGGRETQYF. The CDR3 nucleotides read TGTGCCAGCAGTTTACCCGGACAGGGGGGGCGAGAGACCCAGTACTTC.

This clonotype was seen repeatedly, ten times or more. The chain carries TRBV12-3 or TRBV12-4 and TRBJ2-3; D might be TRBD1 (6 bases). V was cut by 1 base and J by 6 bases, with 11 bases left in between. The CDR3 consists of 14 residues. The CDR3 DNA is TGTGCCAGCAGTTTAGGGGGGCGCGGCGATACGCAGTATTTT. Translation: CASSLGGRGDTQYF.

In its sample, this clonotype was seen many times. The J gene is TRBJ2-5, the V gene TRBV3-1; 12 bases agree with TRBD2. The germline V gene has CDR1 LGHDT and CDR2 YNNKEL (reference sequence). The CDR3 has 20 residues. Trimming removed 4 bases from V and 4 bases from J; junction bases left unmatched: 19. CDR3 residues: CASSRSSGGAGARHRETQYF. CDR3 in DNA: TGTGCCAGCAGCCGGTCTAGCGGGGGGGCCGGGGCTAGGCACCGAGAGACCCAGTACTTC.

The chain carries TRBV10-2 and TRBJ1-1; possible D gene TRBD1, 6 bases. The V and J ends lost 4 bases and 3 bases respectively, with 12 bases between them. This CDR3 comprises 14 residues. Germline CDR1 and CDR2: WSHSY and SAAADI. CDR3 DNA: TGCGCCAGCAGTGGAACAGGGTCCGACACTGAAGCTTTCTTT. Protein product: CASSGTGSDTEAFF.

There are many counts of this clonotype. The chain combines TRBV11-2 with TRBJ1-1; D is unresolved. This CDR3 comprises 13 residues. The V end lost 5 bases, the J end lost 1 base, and 8 bases lay between the germline ends. Germline CDR1 reads SGHAT; CDR2 reads FQNNGV. CDR3 nucleotide sequence: TGTGCCAGCAGCCCTCCGTGGAACACTGAAGCTTTCTTT. It codes for CASSPPWNTEAFF.

This clonotype was seen at least ten times. This chain connects TRBV2 to TRBJ2-1; 8 bases line up with TRBD1. The CDR3 consists of 13 residues. Germline assignment: CDR1 SNHLY and CDR2 FYNNEI. The ends lost 3 bases at V and 6 bases at J; junction bases unmatched: 1. The CDR3 coding sequence is TGTGCCAGCAGTGAGGACAGGGTCAATGAGCAGTTCTTC. Protein sequence: CASSEDRVNEQFF. Full variable domain (remainder filled in from reference TRBV2 and TRBJ2-1): EPEVTQTPSHQVTQMGQEVILRCVPISNHLYFYWYRQILGQKVEFLVSFYNNEISEKSEIFDDQFSVERPDGSNFTLKIRSTKLEDSAMYFCASSEDRVNEQFFGPGTRLTVL.

This clonotype showed up many times. This chain uses TRBV28 with TRBJ2-2; 7 bases line up with TRBD2. Germline V gives CDR1 MDHEN, CDR2 SYDVKM. Trimming at V came to 8 bases and at J to 6 bases, leaving 12 bases not matched to a gene. The CDR3 runs 15 residues. CDR3 coding DNA: TGTGCCAGCTGTAGGGCGGGAGAGGTCCCCGGGGAGCTGTTTTTT. It is translated as CASCRAGEVPGELFF.

The sample holds many counts of this clonotype. The chain carries TRBV7-9 and TRBJ2-7; 9 positions match TRBD1. CDR3 length: 14 amino acids. J gave up 4 bases and V 5 bases, and 6 bases lay outside the gene matches. Germline CDR1 is SEHNR and CDR2 is FQNEAQ (reference sequence). DNA of the CDR3: TGTGCCAGCAGCAACCGGGACAGGGAGTACGAGCAGTACTTC. As protein: CASSNRDREYEQYF. The full variable domain, rest sourced from reference TRBV7-9 and TRBJ2-7, is DTGVSQNPRHKITKRGQNVTFRCDPISEHNRLYWYRQTLGQGPEFLTYFQNEAQLEKSRLLSDRFSAERPKGSFSTLEIQRTEQGDSAMYLCASSNRDREYEQYFGPGTRLTVT.

This clonotype was picked up many times. The genes are TRBV18 and TRBJ2-6; D remains ambiguous. The CDR3 has 15 residues. Germline-derived CDR1 and CDR2 are KGHSH and LQKENI. The V end lost 2 bases, the J end lost 2 bases, and 7 bases lay between the germline ends. This CDR3 reads CASSPNGAGANVLTF. The CDR3 DNA reads TGTGCCAGCTCACCAAATGGGGCTGGGGCCAACGTCCTGACTTTC.

This clonotype has at least ten counts. The junction shows a germline mismatch at one end, possibly a read error. This sequence joins TRBV12-3 or TRBV12-4 and TRBJ2-1, with 8 bases fitting TRBD2. The CDR3 consists of 11 residues. This CDR3 is CASSLRGGKGF. The CDR3 DNA reads as TGTGCCAGCAGTCTACGGGGGGGGAAAGGTTTC.

This clonotype was detected many times. This chain links TRBV2 with TRBJ2-1; D perhaps matches TRBD1 (5 bases). Trimming took 5 bases from V and 5 from J, leaving 10 bases between them. Germline V lookup: CDR1 SNHLY, CDR2 FYNNEI. There are 13 residues in the CDR3. The DNA of the CDR3 is TGTGCCAGCAGTCATGACAGAGACAATGAGCAGTTCTTC. Encoded protein: CASSHDRDNEQFF.

This clonotype was counted ten times or more. The chain has TRBV20-1 and TRBJ1-2; D unresolved. Trimming cost V 5 bases and J 3 bases, with 10 bases left between them. In germline, CDR1 is DFQATT, CDR2 SNEGSKA (reference sequence). CDR3 length: 12 amino acids. This CDR3 reads CSAWASDYGYTF. In DNA, the CDR3 is TGCAGTGCTTGGGCGTCTGACTATGGCTACACCTTC.

The CDR3 nucleotides read TGTGCCATCAGTGAGTTGAACAGGTCCCCCTACGAGCAGTACTTC. Translated: CAISELNRSPYEQYF. V and J are TRBV10-3 and TRBJ2-7, with D maybe TRBD1 (5 bases). From germline, CDR1 is ENHRY and CDR2 SYGVKD. The V gene lost 1 base and the J gene lost 2 bases, with 12 bases spanning the gap. The CDR3 is made up of 15 amino acids.

This clonotype came up many times. V is TRBV7-2 and J is TRBJ2-1; 13 nucleotides align to TRBD2. V gave up 0 bases and J gave up 12 bases; unmatched junction bases: 8. The CDR3 covers 16 residues. Germline-derived CDR1 and CDR2 are SGHTA and FQGNSA. The CDR3 loop reads CASSLAPLAGGLWQFF. For the CDR3, the DNA is TGTGCCAGCAGCTTAGCTCCACTAGCGGGGGGGCTCTGGCAGTTCTTC.